The TCR beta chain under discussion was sequenced for a study of blood T cell repertoires in COVID-19. Study in general: Samples representing acute and convalescent COVID-19 were sourced from the United States, Italy and Spain.

Germline CDR1 and CDR2: WSHSY and SAAADI. The CDR3 sequence is 15 residues long. The V and J ends lost 6 bases and 4 bases, in that order; junction bases with no gene match: 3. In the authors' workflow: Scientists estimated how many nucleated cells there were by amplifying reference gene primers. Some clones are missing from TCRdb's copy, which holds only in-frame ones; the method was immunoSEQ multiplex PCR. The V and J calls and clone size come from that table; D and trimming were worked out from the DNA. Here the sample spans about 22,000 clones, roughly nine tenths being singletons. Sequenced material: peripheral blood. This TCR was recovered from a human donor with active COVID-19. The donor label of this sample is uncertain. J is TRBJ2-3 and V is TRBV10-2; TRBD2 aligns across 14 bases. DNA of the CDR3: TGCGCCAGCAGAGGGACTAGCGGGGGAGCAGATACGCAGTATTTT. Amino acids: CASRGTSGGADTQYF.